The next 21 T cell receptor beta chains were all read from a single sample in a study of draining lymph node invasion in breast cancer. The CD4+ CD45RA- CD25- gate defined the sorted memory conventional CD4 T cells. MiXCR was run by TCRdb on the bulk RNA-seq reads, yielding one entry per CDR3 protein. Of just under 2,500 distinct CDR3 sequences listed, roughly 84% are singletons. What was sequenced was sorted memory CD4+ effector T cells from a lymph node. The receptors originated from a female donor with luminal breast cancer.

This chain connects TRBV7-3 to TRBJ2-7; D unresolved. Germline V CDR1 and CDR2: SGHTA, FQGTGA. The CDR3 extends over 11 amino acids. V was shortened by 5 bases and J by 1 base, with 3 bases between the two germline ends. DNA for the CDR3: TGTGCCAGCAGCCCTTCCTACGAGCAGTACGTC. Protein product: CASSPSYEQYV.

This clonotype showed up just once. The J gene is TRBJ2-1, the V gene TRBV12-3 or TRBV12-4; TRBD1 or TRBD2 may be the D gene (5 bases each). The CDR3 has 13 amino acids. V was trimmed by 8 bases and J by 7 bases, leaving 15 bases between them. The CDR3 DNA reads TGTGCCAGCCACCGGGGCCCGCAGAATGAGCAGTTCTTC. Encoded protein: CASHRGPQNEQFF.

J is TRBJ2-1 and V is TRBV20-1; D uncertain. CDR1 and CDR2 from the germline V gene are DFQATT and SNEGSKA (reference sequence). CDR3 length: 11 amino acids. Trimming cost V 5 bases and J 10 bases, with 12 bases left between them. The CDR3 region is CSAAVGPEQFF. DNA of the CDR3: TGCAGTGCTGCGGTCGGCCCCGAGCAGTTCTTC.

The V and J genes are TRBV7-2 and TRBJ1-6; 11 nucleotides agree with TRBD1. There are 17 residues in the CDR3. CDR1 is SGHTA, CDR2 FQGNSA, per germline. The V gene end was trimmed by 3 bases and the J gene end by 5 bases; junction bases not matched to a gene: 6. CDR3 nucleotide sequence: TGTGCCAGCAGCTTCGGACAGGGGGCTTCCGATAATTCACCCCTCCACTTT. Its translation: CASSFGQGASDNSPLHF.

The rearrangement joins TRBV5-5 to TRBJ2-1; D gene ambiguous. The CDR3 extends over 13 amino acids. The germline gives CDR1 SGHKS, CDR2 YYEKEE (reference sequence). The V gene lost 0 bases and the J gene lost 9 bases, with 10 bases spanning the gap. CDR3 residues: CASSLELFAEQFF. CDR3 coding DNA: TGTGCCAGCAGCTTGGAGCTGTTTGCTGAGCAGTTCTTC.

The chain employs TRBV20-1 and TRBJ2-1; D remains ambiguous. The CDR3 runs to 11 residues. Looked up from germline, CDR1 is DFQATT and CDR2 is SNEGSKA (reference sequence). Trimming shortened V by 6 bases and J by 10 bases, and 13 bases separated the two germline ends. This CDR3 reads CSAPGENEQFF. CDR3 in DNA: TGCAGTGCCCCTGGTGAGAACGAGCAGTTCTTC.

This clonotype has just one count. This chain connects TRBV5-1 to TRBJ2-5; the D is unclear. The CDR3 has 13 residues. Between the trimmed V and J ends, which lost 3 bases and 0 bases, there was a span of 6 bases. The germline V gene encodes CDR1 SGHRS and CDR2 YFSETQ. The CDR3 sequence is CASSSTYQETQYF. CDR3 in DNA: TGCGCCAGCAGCTCTACATACCAAGAGACCCAGTACTTC.

The chain is built from TRBV7-8 and TRBJ2-4, with 7 bases that match TRBD1. The germline CDR1 and CDR2 sequences are SGHVS and FQNEAQ. With V trimmed by 5 bases and J by 5 bases, 15 bases remained unmatched. CDR3 length: 17 amino acids. CDR3 loop: CASSPTKGRGWENIQYF. DNA of the CDR3: TGTGCCAGCAGCCCTACAAAGGGCAGGGGGTGGGAAAACATTCAGTACTTC.

The CDR3 DNA reads TGTGCCATCCGAGGGGACACGATGACCACCGGGGAGCTGTTTTTT. It yields the protein CAIRGDTMTTGELFF. The chain has TRBV10-3 and TRBJ2-2; TRBD1 is a possible D gene (6 bases). This CDR3 contains 15 residues. The V gene's germline CDR1 is ENHRY and CDR2 SYGVKD. V dropped 8 bases and J dropped 4 bases, with 17 bases sitting between them.

This chain's CDR3 is CASQSGGASGELFF. The CDR3 DNA reads as TGTGCCAGCCAGAGCGGGGGGGCCTCCGGGGAGCTGTTTTTT. The chain has TRBV3-1 and TRBJ2-2, with 10 positions matching TRBD2. Germline assignment: CDR1 LGHDT and CDR2 YNNKEL (reference sequence). The trim removed 8 bases at V and 6 bases at J, leaving 6 bases unmatched. The CDR3 runs to 14 residues.

This chain links TRBV3-2 with TRBJ1-1; the table gives TRBD1 as D, unverified against the DNA. TRBV3-2 is a pseudogene segment. CDR3 length: 14 residues. In DNA form, the CDR3 reads TGTGCCAGCAGCCTCGCAGGGTCGCGCACTGAAGCTTTCTTT. Translation: CASSLAGSRTEAFF.

This clonotype has only a few counts. The chain joins TRBV7-9 to TRBJ1-2; possibly TRBD1 for D (6 bases). The length of the CDR3 is 12 residues. The V gene's germline CDR1 is SEHNR and CDR2 FQNEAQ (reference sequence). Deletions cut 5 bases from V and 8 bases from J, with 12 bases between. CDR3 sequence: CASSKQGYGYTF. The CDR3 DNA sequence: TGTGCCAGCAGCAAACAGGGTTACGGCTACACCTTC.

The chain links TRBV5-1 to TRBJ2-5; D remains unclear. The CDR3 has 14 amino acids. Trimming removed 0 bases from V and 2 bases from J, with 8 bases in between. Germline assignment: CDR1 SGHRS and CDR2 YFSETQ. In DNA, the CDR3 is TGCGCCAGCAGCTTGGGTAACCTACAAGAGACCCAGTACTTC. The encoded protein is CASSLGNLQETQYF.

The chain recombines TRBV2 with TRBJ1-2; 7 positions agree with TRBD1. This CDR3 comprises 15 residues. Trimming removed 6 bases from V and 0 bases from J; junction bases left unmatched: 7. Germline CDR1 and CDR2: SNHLY and FYNNEI. The CDR3, as DNA: TGTGCCAGCAGAAACGACAGGGCAGCTAACTATGGCTACACCTTC. Its translation is CASRNDRAANYGYTF.

A few counts support this clonotype. The chain uses TRBV28 and TRBJ1-1; D perhaps matches TRBD1 (5 bases). Germline V gives CDR1 MDHEN, CDR2 SYDVKM. The germline V and J ends were trimmed by 6 bases and 0 bases, with 17 bases remaining between them. The CDR3 spans 16 residues. This CDR3 is CASRGVGTSLNTEAFF. CDR3 sequence (DNA): TGTGCCAGCAGGGGGGTCGGGACGTCCTTGAACACTGAAGCTTTCTTT.

The V call is TRBV30, the J call TRBJ1-1, with D possibly TRBD1 on 6 matching bases. Germline CDR1 is GTSNPN and CDR2 is SVGIG (reference sequence). This CDR3 is built from 11 residues. CDR3 DNA sequence: TGTACGGACAGCCGGGACACTGAAGCTTTCTTT. Its protein is CTDSRDTEAFF.

In DNA form, the CDR3 reads TGTGCCAGCAGTGAGGGACAGTTCGGTGAAAAACTGTTTTTT. Residues: CASSEGQFGEKLFF. V and J are TRBV6-1 and TRBJ1-4; 7 bases line up with TRBD1. Per germline, CDR1 MNHNS and CDR2 SASEGT. The CDR3 spans 14 residues. Unmatched junction bases numbered 5, after V lost 3 bases and J lost 7 bases.

This chain uses TRBV13 with TRBJ1-1; a weak D match, TRBD1 (6 bases). CDR3 length: 14 amino acids. Trimming pared 2 bases from V and 1 base from J, leaving 8 bases between. From germline, CDR1 is PRHDT and CDR2 FYEKMQ (reference sequence). The CDR3 loop reads CASSLRGENTEAFF. CDR3 in DNA: TGTGCCAGCAGCTTAAGGGGGGAGAACACTGAAGCTTTCTTT.

V gene TRBV11-2 combines with J gene TRBJ2-1; 9 bases agree with TRBD2. V was pared by 1 base and J by 3 bases, with 4 bases of the junction left unmatched. The CDR3 spans 16 residues. From germline, CDR1 is SGHAT and CDR2 FQNNGV. The CDR3 loop reads CASSLGGGGGYNEQFF. The CDR3, as DNA: TGTGCCAGCAGCTTAGGAGGCGGGGGGGGCTACAATGAGCAGTTCTTC.

This chain joins TRBV10-3 and TRBJ1-6; D is uncertain. CDR1 ENHRY and CDR2 SYGVKD come from the germline V gene. The CDR3 length is 12 residues. V lost 7 bases to trimming and J lost 13 bases, with 14 bases between them. CDR3 sequence: CAIKVENGPLHF. The CDR3 nucleotides are TGTGCCATCAAGGTGGAGAATGGGCCCCTCCACTTT.

This clonotype was observed a single time. The gene calls are TRBV3-1 and TRBJ1-2; D possibly corresponds to TRBD1 (5 bases). CDR1 is LGHDT, CDR2 YNNKEL, per germline (reference sequence). This CDR3 is 12 amino acids long. V lost 4 bases and J lost 14, with 17 bases in between. This CDR3 is CASSLGDGLPTF. The CDR3 DNA is TGTGCCAGCAGCCTGGGGGACGGTCTCCCGACCTTC.